This T cell receptor beta chain was captured in a study of regulatory T cells in long-lasting Graves disease. Whole-study results and caveats: Persistent disease samples used TRBV28, TRBJ1-2 and TRBJ2-5 preferentially. TCR diversity was lower in persistent Graves' patients (versus newly diagnosed ones).

Time point indicated: persistent/refractory GD, antithyroid drugs over 5 years with positive TRAb. RNA extracted from PBMCs served as the sequencing template. All patients originated from an endocrinology department located in Xi'an, China. Arm-PCR of CDR3 regions with iRepertoire HTBI primers generated TCR beta libraries. In the authors' methods: Among the samples, 60 or so TRBV and some 15 TRBJ segments were identified. Using its own MiXCR run on the multiplex PCR reads, TCRdb lists one record per CDR3 protein. TCRdb's processing, not the authors' own work, is the source of the V and J calls. The sample lists approximately 500,000 distinct CDR3 sequences; roughly a fifth were seen once. The CDR3 sequence is 15 residues long. Germline CDR1 is GTSNPN and CDR2 is SVGIG (reference sequence). Trimming removed 1 base from V and 5 bases from J; junction bases left unmatched: 8. With regard to this clonotype: Its antigen is still unknown.

This chain links TRBV30 with TRBJ2-5; TRBD2 agrees at 9 bases. This receptor was taken from a female donor with Graves disease. This specimen consisted of peripheral blood mononuclear cells (PBMCs), obtained when the disease was refractory, from a patient treated with antithyroid drugs. The CDR3 region is CAWSGFSGRQETQYF. The CDR3, as DNA: TGTGCCTGGAGTGGTTTTAGCGGGAGACAGGAGACCCAGTACTTC. The complete variable domain, with remaining parts taken from reference TRBV30 and TRBJ2-5, reads SQTIHQWPATLVQPVGSPLSLECTVEGTSNPNLYWYRQAAGRGLQLLFYSVGIGQISSEVPQNLSASRPQDRQFILSSKKLLLSDSGFYLCAWSGFSGRQETQYFGPGTRLLVL.